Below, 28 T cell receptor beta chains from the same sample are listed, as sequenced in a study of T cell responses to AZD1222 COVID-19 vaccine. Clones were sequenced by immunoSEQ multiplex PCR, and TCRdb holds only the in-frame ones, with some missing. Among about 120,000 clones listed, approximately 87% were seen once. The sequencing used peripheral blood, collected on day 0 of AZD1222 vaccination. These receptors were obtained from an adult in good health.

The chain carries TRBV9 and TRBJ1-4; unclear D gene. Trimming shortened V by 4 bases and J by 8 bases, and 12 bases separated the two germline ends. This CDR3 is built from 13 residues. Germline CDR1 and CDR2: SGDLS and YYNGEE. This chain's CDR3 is CASSKRVSEKLFF. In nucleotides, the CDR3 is TGTGCCAGCAGCAAGAGGGTGAGCGAAAAACTGTTTTTT. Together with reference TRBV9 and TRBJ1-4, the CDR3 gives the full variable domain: DSGVTQTPKHLITATGQRVTLRCSPRSGDLSVYWYQQSLDQGLQFLIQYYNGEERAKGNILERFSAQQFPDLHSELNLSSLELGDSALYFCASSKRVSEKLFFGSGTQLSVL.

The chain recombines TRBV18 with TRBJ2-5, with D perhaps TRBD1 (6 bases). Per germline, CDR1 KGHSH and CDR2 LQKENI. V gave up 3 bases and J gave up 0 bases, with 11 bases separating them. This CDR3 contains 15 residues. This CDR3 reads CASSPPTGNQETQYF. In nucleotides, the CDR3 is TGTGCCAGCTCACCCCCCACAGGGAACCAAGAGACCCAGTACTTC.

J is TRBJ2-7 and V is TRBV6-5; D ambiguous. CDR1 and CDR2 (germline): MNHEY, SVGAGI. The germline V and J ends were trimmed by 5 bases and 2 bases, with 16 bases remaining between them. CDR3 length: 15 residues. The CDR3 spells CASSNGRGRPYEQYF. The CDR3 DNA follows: TGTGCCAGCAGTAACGGTAGAGGCAGACCCTACGAGCAGTACTTC.

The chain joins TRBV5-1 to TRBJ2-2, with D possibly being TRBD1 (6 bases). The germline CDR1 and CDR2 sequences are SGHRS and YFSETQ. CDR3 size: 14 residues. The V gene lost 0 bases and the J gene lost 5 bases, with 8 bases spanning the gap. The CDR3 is CASSLEGGTGELFF. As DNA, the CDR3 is TGCGCCAGCAGCTTGGAAGGGGGAACCGGGGAGCTGTTTTTT.

This chain's CDR3 is CASSLRGKGTEAFF. For the CDR3, the DNA is TGTGCCAGCTCACTGAGGGGGAAAGGGACTGAAGCTTTCTTT. The chain links TRBV18 to TRBJ1-1; the D gene is possibly TRBD1 (6 bases). V gave up 4 bases and J gave up 5 bases, with 14 bases separating them. Germline V gene sequence: CDR1 KGHSH, CDR2 LQKENI. The CDR3 extends over 14 amino acids. The variable domain in full, completed from reference TRBV18 and TRBJ1-1, reads NAGVMQNPRHLVRRRGQEARLRCSPMKGHSHVYWYRQLPEEGLKFMVYLQKENIIDESGMPKERFSAEFPKEGPSILRIQQVVRGDSAAYFCASSLRGKGTEAFFGQGTRLTVV.

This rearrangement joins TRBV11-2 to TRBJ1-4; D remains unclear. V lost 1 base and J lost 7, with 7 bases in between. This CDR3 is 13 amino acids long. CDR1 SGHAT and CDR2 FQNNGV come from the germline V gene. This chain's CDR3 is CASSLAAGEKLFF. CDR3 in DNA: TGTGCCAGCAGCTTAGCGGCGGGTGAAAAACTGTTTTTT.

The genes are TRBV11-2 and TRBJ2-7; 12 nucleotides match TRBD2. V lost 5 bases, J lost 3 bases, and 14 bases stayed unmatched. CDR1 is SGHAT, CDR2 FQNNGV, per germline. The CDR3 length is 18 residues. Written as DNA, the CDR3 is TGTGCCAGCAGCCTCTCCAGGACTAGCGGGATTAATTTCTACGAGCAGTACTTC. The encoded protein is CASSLSRTSGINFYEQYF.

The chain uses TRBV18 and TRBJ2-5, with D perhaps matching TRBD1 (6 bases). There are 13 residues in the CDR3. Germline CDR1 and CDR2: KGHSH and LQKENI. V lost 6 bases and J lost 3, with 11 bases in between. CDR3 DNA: TGTGCCAGCTCGCACGGACAGAAAGAGACCCAGTACTTC. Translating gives CASSHGQKETQYF.

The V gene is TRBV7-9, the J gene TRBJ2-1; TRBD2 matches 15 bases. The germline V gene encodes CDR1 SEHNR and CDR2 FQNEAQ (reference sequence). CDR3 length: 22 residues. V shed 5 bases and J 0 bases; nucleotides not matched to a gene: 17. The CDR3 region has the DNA TGTGCCAGCAGCAATCTACCCGTGGGGACTAGCGGGAGGCAGAGCTCCTACAATGAGCAGTTCTTC. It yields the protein CASSNLPVGTSGRQSSYNEQFF.

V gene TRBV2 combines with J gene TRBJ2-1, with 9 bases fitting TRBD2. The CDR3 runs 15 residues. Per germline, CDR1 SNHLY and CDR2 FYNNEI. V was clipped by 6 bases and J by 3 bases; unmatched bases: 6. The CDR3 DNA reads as TGTGCCAGCAGGCTAAGCGGGAGGTTCTACAATGAGCAGTTCTTC. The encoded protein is CASRLSGRFYNEQFF.

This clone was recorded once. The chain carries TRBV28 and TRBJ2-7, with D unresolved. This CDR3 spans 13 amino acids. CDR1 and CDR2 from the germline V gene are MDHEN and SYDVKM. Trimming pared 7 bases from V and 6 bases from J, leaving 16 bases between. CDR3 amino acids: CASTTRSSGEQYF. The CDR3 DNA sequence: TGTGCCAGCACCACCAGGAGCTCAGGCGAGCAGTACTTC.

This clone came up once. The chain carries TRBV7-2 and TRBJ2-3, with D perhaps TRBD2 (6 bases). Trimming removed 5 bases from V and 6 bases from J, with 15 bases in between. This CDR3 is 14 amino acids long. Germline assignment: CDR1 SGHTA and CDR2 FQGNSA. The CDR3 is CASSRTKRSDTQYF. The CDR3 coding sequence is TGTGCCAGCAGCAGGACTAAGAGAAGCGATACGCAGTATTTT.

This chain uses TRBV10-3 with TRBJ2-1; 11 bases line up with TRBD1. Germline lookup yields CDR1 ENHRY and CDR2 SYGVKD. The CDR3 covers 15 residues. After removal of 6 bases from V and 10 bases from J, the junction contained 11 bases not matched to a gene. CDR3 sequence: CAIRPGQGVTHEQFF. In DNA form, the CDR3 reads TGTGCCATCAGGCCGGGACAGGGGGTCACACACGAGCAGTTCTTC.

CDR3 in amino acids: CASTTGQGTDTQYF. CDR3 sequence (DNA): TGTGCCAGTACCACGGGACAGGGCACAGATACGCAGTATTTT. The V and J genes are TRBV19 and TRBJ2-3; 8 bases align to TRBD1. The CDR3 is made up of 14 amino acids. The germline gives CDR1 LNHDA, CDR2 SQIVND (reference sequence). V shed 7 bases and J 1 base; nucleotides not matched to a gene: 4.

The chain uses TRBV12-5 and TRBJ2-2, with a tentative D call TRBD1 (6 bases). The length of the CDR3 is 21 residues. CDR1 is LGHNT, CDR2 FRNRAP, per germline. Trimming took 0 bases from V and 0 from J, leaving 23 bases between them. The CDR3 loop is CASGLVLILTWDTPNTGELFF. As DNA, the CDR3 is TGTGCTAGTGGTTTGGTACTGATTTTGACCTGGGACACACCGAACACCGGGGAGCTGTTTTTT.

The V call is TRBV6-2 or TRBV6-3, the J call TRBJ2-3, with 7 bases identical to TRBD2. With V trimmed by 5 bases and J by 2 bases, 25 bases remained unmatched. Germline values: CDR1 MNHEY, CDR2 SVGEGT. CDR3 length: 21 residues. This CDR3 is CASSLPVGAGATRRPTDTQYF. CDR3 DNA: TGTGCCAGCAGTCTACCCGTTGGGGCGGGAGCCACTCGAAGACCCACAGATACGCAGTATTTT.

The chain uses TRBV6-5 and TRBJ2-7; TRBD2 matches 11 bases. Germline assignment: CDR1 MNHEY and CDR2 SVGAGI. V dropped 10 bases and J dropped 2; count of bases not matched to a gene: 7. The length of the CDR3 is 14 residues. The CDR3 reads CATLLAGGPYEQYF. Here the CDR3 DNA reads TGTGCCACCCTATTAGCGGGAGGGCCCTACGAGCAGTACTTC.

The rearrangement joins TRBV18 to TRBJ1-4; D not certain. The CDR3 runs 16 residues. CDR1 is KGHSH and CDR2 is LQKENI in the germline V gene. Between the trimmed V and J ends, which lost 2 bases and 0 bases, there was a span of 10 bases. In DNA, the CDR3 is TGTGCCAGCTCACCATCAACAGCCGCAACTAATGAAAAACTGTTTTTT. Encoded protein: CASSPSTAATNEKLFF. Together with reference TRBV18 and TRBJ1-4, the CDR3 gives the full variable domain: NAGVMQNPRHLVRRRGQEARLRCSPMKGHSHVYWYRQLPEEGLKFMVYLQKENIIDESGMPKERFSAEFPKEGPSILRIQQVVRGDSAAYFCASSPSTAATNEKLFFGSGTQLSVL.

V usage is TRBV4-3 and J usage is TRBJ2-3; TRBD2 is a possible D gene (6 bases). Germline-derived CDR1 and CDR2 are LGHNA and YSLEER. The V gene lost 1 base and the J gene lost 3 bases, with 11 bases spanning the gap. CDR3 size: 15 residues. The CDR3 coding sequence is TGCGCCAGCAGCCAAGCCGGGGCGGGAACAGATACGCAGTATTTT. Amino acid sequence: CASSQAGAGTDTQYF.

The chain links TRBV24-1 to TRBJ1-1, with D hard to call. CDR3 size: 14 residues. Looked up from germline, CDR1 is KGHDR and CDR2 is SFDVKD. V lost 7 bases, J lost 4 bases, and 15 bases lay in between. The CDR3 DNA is TGTGCCACCAGAGCCCATCGGGGAACCACTGAAGCTTTCTTT. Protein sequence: CATRAHRGTTEAFF.

The CDR3 spells CSVEDPSVNTGELFF. The DNA of the CDR3 is TGCAGCGTTGAAGATCCTAGCGTAAACACCGGGGAGCTGTTTTTT. This rearrangement joins TRBV29-1 to TRBJ2-2; weak D call: TRBD2 (6 bases). Germline CDR1 and CDR2: SQVTM and ANQGSEA. CDR3 length: 15 residues. V gave up 0 bases and J gave up 2 bases, with 10 bases separating them.

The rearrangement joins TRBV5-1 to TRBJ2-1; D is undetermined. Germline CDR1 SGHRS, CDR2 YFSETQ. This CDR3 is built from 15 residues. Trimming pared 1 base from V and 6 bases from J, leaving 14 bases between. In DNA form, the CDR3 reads TGCGCCAGCAGCTTGTATTACGAAAGGAGCAATGAGCAGTTCTTC. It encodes CASSLYYERSNEQFF.

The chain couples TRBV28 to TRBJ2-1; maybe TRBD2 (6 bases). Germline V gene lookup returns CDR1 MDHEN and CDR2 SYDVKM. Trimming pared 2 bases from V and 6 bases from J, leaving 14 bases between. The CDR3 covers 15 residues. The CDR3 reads CASSLIGLAFNEQFF. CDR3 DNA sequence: TGTGCCAGCAGTTTAATCGGCCTAGCGTTCAATGAGCAGTTCTTC.

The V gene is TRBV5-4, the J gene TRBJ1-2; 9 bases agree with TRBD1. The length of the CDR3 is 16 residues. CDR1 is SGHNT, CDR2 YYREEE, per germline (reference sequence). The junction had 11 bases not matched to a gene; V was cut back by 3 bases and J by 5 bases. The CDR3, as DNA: TGTGCCAGCAGCTCTGGGGGGGACAGGGTAGGGTATGGCTACACCTTC. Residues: CASSSGGDRVGYGYTF.

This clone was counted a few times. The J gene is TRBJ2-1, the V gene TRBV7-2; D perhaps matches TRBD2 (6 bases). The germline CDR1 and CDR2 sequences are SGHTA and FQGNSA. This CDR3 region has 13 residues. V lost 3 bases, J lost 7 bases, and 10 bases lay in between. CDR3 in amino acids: CASSFSGVNEQFF. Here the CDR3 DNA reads TGTGCCAGCAGCTTTTCGGGGGTGAATGAGCAGTTCTTC.

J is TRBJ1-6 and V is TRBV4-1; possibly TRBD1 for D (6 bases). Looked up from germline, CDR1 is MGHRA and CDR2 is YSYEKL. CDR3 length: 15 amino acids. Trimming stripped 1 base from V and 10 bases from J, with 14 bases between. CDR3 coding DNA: TGCGCCAGCAGCCAAGGCCCAGGGGCCCCCTCACCCCTCCACTTT. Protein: CASSQGPGAPSPLHF.

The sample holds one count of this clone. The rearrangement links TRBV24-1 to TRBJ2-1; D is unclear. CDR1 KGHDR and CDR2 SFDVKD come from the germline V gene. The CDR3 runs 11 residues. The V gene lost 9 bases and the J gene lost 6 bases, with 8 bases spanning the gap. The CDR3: CATRSANEQFF. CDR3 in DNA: TGTGCCACCCGAAGCGCCAATGAGCAGTTCTTC.

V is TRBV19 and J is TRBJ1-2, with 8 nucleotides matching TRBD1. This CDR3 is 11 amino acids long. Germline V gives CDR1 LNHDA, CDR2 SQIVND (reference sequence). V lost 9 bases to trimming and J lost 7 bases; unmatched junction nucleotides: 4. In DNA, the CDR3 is TGTGCCAGCAGGACAGGGATTGGCTACACCTTC. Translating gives CASRTGIGYTF.